This is a list of T cell receptor beta chains from one sample in a study of blood T cell repertoires in COVID-19. Measured with immunoSEQ multiplex PCR; TCRdb has only the in-frame clones, and not every one. The profile shows almost 250,000 clones, about 82% of them singletons. Sequenced: peripheral blood. The receptors originated from a woman of 80 years or more with COVID-19, enrolled during active disease. The CDR3 runs from the conserved cysteine through the conserved F or W. D genes are given only for firm matches. Expanded clones get a size class; other rows say once, few or many, or leave the size out.

TRBV6-5	NA	TRBJ2-7	NA	TGTGCCAGCAGCGAGTGGGGGGACAGACAGTACTTC	CASSEWGDRQYF
TRBV7-2	NA	TRBJ1-1	NA	TGTGCCAGCAGCTTAGGGCGGGCGAACACTGAAGCTTTCTTT	CASSLGRANTEAFF
TRBV7-2	once	TRBJ1-5	TRBD1	TGTGCCAGCAGCCCAGCGCTAAGACAGGGGACAAACAATCAGCCCCAGCATTTT	CASSPALRQGTNNQPQHF
TRBV5-1	NA	TRBJ1-4	TRBD1	TGCGCCAGCAGCCCCGGGACAGGGGCTCCGTCGGGGGAAAAACTGTTTTTT	CASSPGTGAPSGEKLFF
TRBV7-8	NA	TRBJ1-1	TRBD1	TGTGCCAGCAGCTACGGGACAGGGTTGAACACTGAAGCTTTCTTT	CASSYGTGLNTEAFF
TRBV19	NA	TRBJ1-1	NA	TGTGCCAGTAGTGGGTGGACAGTGAACACTGAAGCTTTCTTT	CASSGWTVNTEAFF
TRBV6-6	NA	TRBJ1-5	TRBD1	TGTGCCAGCAGTTACGCTCAGGGGGCCGGGCAGCCCCAGCATTTT	CASSYAQGAGQPQHF
TRBV18	NA	TRBJ2-1	TRBD2	TGTGCCAGCTCACCACCGAGCGGGGGCGTTTACAATGAGCAGTTCTTC	CASSPPSGGVYNEQFF
TRBV7-8	few	TRBJ1-2	NA	TGTGCCAGCAGGCAAGCGGGGTCGAGCTACACCTTC	CASRQAGSSYTF
TRBV6-6	NA	TRBJ1-6	NA	TGTGCCAGCAAGCAGCAGGGTTCACCCTCGAATTCACCCCTCCACTTT	CASKQQGSPSNSPLHF
TRBV11-2	NA	TRBJ2-5	NA	TGTGCCAGCAGCTCCATCGGGAAGTTCCAAGAGACCCAGTACTTC	CASSSIGKFQETQYF
TRBV27	NA	TRBJ2-1	NA	TGTGCCAGCAGTTGGGGCCCAAATCCGAGCTCCTACAATGAGCAGTTCTTC	CASSWGPNPSSYNEQFF
TRBV28	once	TRBJ1-2	NA	TGTGCCAGCACCGACCACAGCCCTGGCAGCTATGGCTACACCTTC	CASTDHSPGSYGYTF
TRBV7-9	NA	TRBJ2-1	NA	TGTGCCAGCAGCTTAGCGGGGGCCAATGAGCAGTTCTTC	CASSLAGANEQFF
TRBV3-1/TRBV3-2	NA	TRBJ2-5	TRBD2	TGTGCCAGCAGCCAAGGTGGGACTAGCGGGGGGGGAAGAGAGACCCAGTACTTC	CASSQGGTSGGGRETQYF
TRBV27	NA	TRBJ1-5	NA	TGTGCCAGCAGTTTAACGGGGGTTGGGAGCAATCAGCCCCAGCATTTT	CASSLTGVGSNQPQHF
TRBV6-6	NA	TRBJ2-1	TRBD2	TGTGCCAGCACGCGGGGGGCGAGAGGTAATGAGCAGTTCTTC	CASTRGARGNEQFF
TRBV24-1	NA	TRBJ2-5	TRBD1	TGTGCCACCAGTGACAGACAGGGATGGCAAGAGACCCAGTACTTC	CATSDRQGWQETQYF
TRBV7-3	NA	TRBJ2-3	TRBD1	TGTGCCAGCAGCCCGCAGGGGGCGGTTGGCACAGATACGCAGTATTTT	CASSPQGAVGTDTQYF
TRBV7-6	NA	TRBJ2-6	NA	TGTGCCAGCAGCTCTCGGACAGTTTCTGGGGCCAACGTCCTGACTTTC	CASSSRTVSGANVLTF
TRBV5-5	NA	TRBJ1-1	TRBD1	TGTGCCAGCAGCTTGGTTCAGGGGGCGAGCACTGAAGCTTTCTTT	CASSLVQGASTEAFF
TRBV5-1	NA	TRBJ1-2	NA	TGCGCCAGCAGCTTGGGGCACTCTGGGGAGGGCTACACCTTC	CASSLGHSGEGYTF
TRBV28	NA	TRBJ1-2	TRBD1	TGTGCCAGCAGACCCCCACTGGGACAGCTAAACTATGGCTACACCTTC	CASRPPLGQLNYGYTF
TRBV18	NA	TRBJ2-1	TRBD1	TGTGCCAGCTCACCGACAGGGGAAGAGCAGTTCTTC	CASSPTGEEQFF
TRBV21-1	once	TRBJ2-6	NA	TGTGCCAGCAGCAAAGTAATGGACAGACCGGTCTCTGGGGCCAACGTCCTGACTTTC	CASSKVMDRPVSGANVLTF
TRBV6-5	NA	TRBJ1-3	NA	TGTGCCAGCAGTTACGCCCCCAGCTCTGGAAACACCATATATTTT	CASSYAPSSGNTIYF
TRBV5-1	once	TRBJ1-2	NA	TGCGCCAGCAGCTTGGATCCAGGCTATGGCTACACCTTC	CASSLDPGYGYTF
TRBV7-2	NA	TRBJ2-1	TRBD2	TGTGCCAGCAGCTTAGTTAGCGGGGGTAACAATGAGCAGTTCTTC	CASSLVSGGNNEQFF
TRBV29-1	once	TRBJ2-1	TRBD1	TGCAGCGTTGAAGCTCAGGGACAGGGTCAGCAGTTCTTC	CSVEAQGQGQQFF
TRBV6-5	few	TRBJ1-1	NA	TGTGCCAGCCTAGGGAACACTGAAGCTTTCTTT	CASLGNTEAFF
TRBV9	few	TRBJ2-2	NA	TGTGCCAGCAGCGTGGGGGACAAAGGCACCGGGGAGCTGTTTTTT	CASSVGDKGTGELFF
TRBV29-1	NA	TRBJ1-3	NA	TGCAGCGTGGCTCAGATCTCTGGAAACACCATATATTTT	CSVAQISGNTIYF
TRBV2	NA	TRBJ1-5	NA	TGTGCCAGCGAGGAGGGAAGCAATCAGCCCCAGCATTTT	CASEEGSNQPQHF
TRBV7-9	once	TRBJ2-5	TRBD2	TGTGCCAGCAGCTTATCTGGCGGGGGGGAGCAAGAGACCCAGTACTTC	CASSLSGGGEQETQYF
TRBV28	NA	TRBJ1-1	TRBD1	TGTGCCAGCAGTTTTACAGGGGGCAGGGCTGAAGCTTTCTTT	CASSFTGGRAEAFF
TRBV2	NA	TRBJ2-3	TRBD2	TGTGCCAGCAGCCAGTCGGGGGGTACAGATACGCAGTATTTT	CASSQSGGTDTQYF
TRBV3-1/TRBV3-2	NA	TRBJ1-1	TRBD1	TGTGCCAGCAGACAGGGGGCTGGTTGGGCTGAAGCTTTCTTT	CASRQGAGWAEAFF
TRBV19	NA	TRBJ1-5	TRBD1	TGTGCCAGCTCAGGACAGGGACGAAATCAGCCCCAGCATTTT	CASSGQGRNQPQHF
TRBV3-1/TRBV3-2	NA	TRBJ1-1	NA	TGTGCCAGCAGCCAAGATCGACTGAGGAACACTGAAGCTTTCTTT	CASSQDRLRNTEAFF
TRBV5-6	NA	TRBJ1-2	TRBD1	TGTGCCAGCAGCCGCAGGGGGCGAGATGATGGCTACACCTTC	CASSRRGRDDGYTF
TRBV10-3	NA	TRBJ2-1	NA	TGTGCCATCAGTGCCACAGGGATCTCCTACAATGAGCAGTTCTTC	CAISATGISYNEQFF
TRBV7-6	NA	TRBJ1-2	NA	TGTGCCAGCAGCCCACAACCGGGGACTCCAGATGTGGGCTACACCTTC	CASSPQPGTPDVGYTF
TRBV18	NA	TRBJ1-1	NA	TGTGCCAGCTCACCACCGCGGTTCACTGAAGCTTTCTTT	CASSPPRFTEAFF
TRBV7-9	NA	TRBJ1-2	NA	TGTGCCAGCAGCTACCAGGGAAGCGGCTACACCTTC	CASSYQGSGYTF
TRBV30	NA	TRBJ2-6	NA	TGTGCCTGGAGTGCCTTGGAGGGGGCCGGGGCCAACGTCCTGACTTTC	CAWSALEGAGANVLTF